This is a list of T cell receptor beta chains from one sample in a study of T cells in Graves' hyperthyroidism and ophthalmopathy. A single record per CDR3 protein comes from TCRdb applying MiXCR to the multiplex PCR reads. The sample lists under 350,000 distinct CDR3 sequences, around a sixth occurring once. Sequenced sample: blood. These TCRs come from a woman aged 45-59 years with Graves' hyperthyroidism. CDR3s include the opening cysteine and the closing phenylalanine or tryptophan.

TRBV28,13,CASSSQGEGTIYF
TRBV5-1,15,CASSSAGLSTDTQYF
TRBV7-8,19,CASSYRHPRDRGDTGELFF
TRBV18,15,CASSSDPGGSSPLHF
TRBV20-1,15,CSARDRGKSSYEQYF
TRBV11-1,16,CASSLGGSGSYNEQFF
TRBV19,14,CASSIGSLYNEQFF
TRBV7-3,15,CASSLGQGHTGELFF
TRBV18,15,CASSPGEGSHGELFF
TRBV11-2,12,CASSPQGYGYTF
TRBV7-8,14,CASSPSSGTDTQYF
TRBV4-2,16,CASSQAAVAYRGELFF
TRBV7-3,13,CASSLGHQNEQFF
TRBV7-9,13,CASSRTGGDTQYF
TRBV10-1,16,CASSETGTGGGETQYF
TRBV12-3/TRBV12-4,16,CASSIGAGAFTDTQYF
TRBV20-1,20,CSASPWASGSGEVDKNIQYF
TRBV2,15,CASSVGAQVQNIQYF
TRBV10-1,15,CASSESRSSGREQFF
TRBV19,15,CASSRTTGRNTEAFF
TRBV6-2/TRBV6-3,16,CASTPRPDRERETQYF
TRBV3-1,15,CASSQPHGTGEKLFF
TRBV7-2,18,CASSLGTHQTGTTDTQYF
TRBV28,16,CASSFRTEIMNTEAFF
TRBV29-1,15,CSARGGGLMNTEAFF
TRBV28,15,CASSLGGQGAGGYTF